The 11 T cell receptor beta chains presented below share a single source sample, sequenced in a study of T-cell reconstitution after alpha-beta-depleted transplantation in children. A TCRbeta library incorporating unique molecular identifiers was prepared. TCRdb re-called the PCR reads through MiXCR, storing one row per CDR3 protein. The repertoire includes a few hundred thousand distinct CDR3 sequences, 11% of them detected once, and around a quarter sits in the top ten. Material: peripheral blood, obtained 180 days after TCRalphabeta/CD19-depleted stem cell transplant. All receptors derive from a male patient between 2 and 9 years old who had a stem cell transplant for chronic granulomatous disease, so the T cells may come from the graft donor.

This clonotype was recorded at least ten times. V is TRBV7-7 and J is TRBJ2-1, with D perhaps TRBD1 (6 bases). CDR3 size: 14 residues. Germline V gene data show CDR1 as SSHAT and CDR2 as FNYEAQ (reference sequence). The ends were cut back, 3 bases at V and 7 bases at J, with 13 bases in the middle. CDR3 protein: CASSFIQGVNEQFF. As DNA, the CDR3 is TGTGCCAGCAGCTTCATACAGGGCGTGAATGAGCAGTTCTTC.

This clonotype was recorded a few times. The V call is TRBV7-8, the J call TRBJ2-1; TRBD2 aligns across 12 bases. CDR3 length: 16 residues. CDR1 SGHVS and CDR2 FQNEAQ come from the germline V gene. V lost 5 bases, J lost 5 bases, and 7 bases stayed unmatched. CDR3 loop: CASSQKLAGGNNEQFF. The CDR3 DNA reads as TGTGCCAGCAGCCAAAAACTAGCGGGGGGAAACAATGAGCAGTTCTTC.

This clonotype showed up many times. The V and J genes are TRBV5-1 and TRBJ1-3; 10 bases are shared with TRBD1. Germline assignment: CDR1 SGHRS and CDR2 YFSETQ. The CDR3 totals 16 residues. The V gene end was trimmed by 4 bases and the J gene end by 2 bases; junction bases not matched to a gene: 6. In DNA form, the CDR3 reads TGCGCCAGCAGCGCCGGGACAGGGGACCCTGGAAACACCATATATTTT. Translated, it gives CASSAGTGDPGNTIYF.

This sequence joins TRBV18 and TRBJ2-5; D remains ambiguous. Germline V CDR1 and CDR2: KGHSH, LQKENI. The CDR3 contains 14 residues. V dropped 1 base and J dropped 3 bases, with 9 bases sitting between them. The CDR3 DNA follows: TGTGCCAGCTCACCACGGCCGGCCGAAGAGACCCAGTACTTC. Amino acids: CASSPRPAEETQYF.

This clonotype showed up many times. The chain is built from TRBV30 and TRBJ2-2; D is perhaps TRBD2 (5 bases). V was trimmed by 0 bases and J by 6 bases, leaving 11 bases between them. CDR3 length: 14 residues. The germline CDR1 and CDR2 sequences are GTSNPN and SVGIG (reference sequence). The CDR3 nucleotides read TGTGCCTGGAGTGTACCGGGGTCCTCCGGGGAGCTGTTTTTT. Its translation: CAWSVPGSSGELFF.

This chain uses TRBV11-1 with TRBJ2-7; 9 nucleotides match TRBD2. The CDR3 sequence is 20 residues long. J gave up 1 base and V 1 base, and 17 bases lay outside the gene matches. CDR1 is SGHAT and CDR2 is FQDESV in the germline V gene (reference sequence). DNA for the CDR3: TGTGCCAGCAGCTTAGTAGTGGGGGTAGCGGGAGCCCGGAATTCCTACGAGCAGTACTTC. This sequence encodes CASSLVVGVAGARNSYEQYF.

This clonotype was observed at least ten times. The chain recombines TRBV27 with TRBJ2-3; 7 bases are a match to TRBD1. V gave up 6 bases and J gave up 0 bases; unmatched junction bases: 9. The CDR3 consists of 16 residues. CDR1 MNHEY and CDR2 SMNVEV come from the germline V gene (reference sequence). CDR3 nucleotides: TGTGCCAGCAGCCAGTTTGTCAGGGGGAGCACAGATACGCAGTATTTT. It encodes CASSQFVRGSTDTQYF.

This clonotype was seen at least ten times. V usage is TRBV5-1 and J usage is TRBJ2-2; possibly TRBD2 for D (6 bases). The CDR3 loop spans 13 amino acids. Germline-derived CDR1 and CDR2 are SGHRS and YFSETQ. Trimming stripped 5 bases from V and 1 base from J, with 6 bases between. The CDR3 sequence is CASRGGNTGELFF. CDR3 in DNA: TGCGCCAGCAGGGGGGGGAACACCGGGGAGCTGTTTTTT.

This clonotype was counted many times. The chain is built from TRBV5-1 and TRBJ1-6; D gene unclear. V shed 3 bases and J shed 7 bases, with 11 bases lying between them. The germline gives CDR1 SGHRS, CDR2 YFSETQ. The CDR3 is made up of 14 amino acids. CDR3 nucleotide sequence: TGCGCCAGCAGCTCTGAATATTCCAATTCACCCCTCCACTTT. This gives the protein CASSSEYSNSPLHF.

On this clonotype itself: A clone one base away is much larger, so this may be a read error. This chain joins TRBV5-1 and TRBJ2-3, with unresolved D. The CDR3 runs to 15 residues. The germline gives CDR1 SGHRS, CDR2 YFSETQ. CDR3 sequence: CASSLSLELPDTHYF. DNA for the CDR3: TGCGCCAGCAGCTTGAGCCTCGAACTACCAGATACGCATTATTTT.

This clonotype was seen many times. CDR3 sequence reads: CASSLRSSGRPYEQYF. CDR3 DNA: TGTGCCAGCAGCTTAAGGTCTAGCGGGAGACCCTACGAGCAGTACTTC. The chain links TRBV7-2 to TRBJ2-7; 10 bases are shared with TRBD2. From germline, CDR1 is SGHTA and CDR2 FQGNSA. With V trimmed by 2 bases and J by 2 bases, 6 bases remained unmatched. The CDR3 extends over 16 amino acids.